This TCR beta chain was documented in a study of T cell changes during pregnancy in multiple sclerosis. V lost 4 bases to trimming and J lost 2 bases, with 14 bases between them. The CDR3 contains 16 residues. CDR1 MNHEY and CDR2 SMNVEV come from the germline V gene (reference sequence). Measured with immunoSEQ multiplex PCR; TCRdb has only the in-frame clones, and not every one. This sample yields around 47,000 clones, of which about 94% are seen a single time; more than 4% belongs to the top ten. Material: CD8+ T cells from peripheral blood mononuclear cells, obtained in the first trimester of pregnancy. The TCR sequence derives from a female donor with multiple sclerosis, enrolled in a pregnancy study. J is TRBJ2-2 and V is TRBV27, with D perhaps matching TRBD2 (5 bases). In DNA form, the CDR3 reads TGTGCCAGCAGTTCCGGCCTGAGGGTTAACACCGGGGAGCTGTTTTTT. Protein sequence: CASSSGLRVNTGELFF.